One sample yielded the 17 T cell receptor beta chains listed below, sequenced in a study of graft-versus-host responses after intestinal transplantation. Responders (around 200,000, CFSE-labeled) were co-plated with around 200,000 irradiated, violet-dye-labeled stimulators. The data were produced by immunoSEQ multiplex PCR, yet TCRdb's version contains in-frame clones alone and is incomplete. The sample lists 17,000 or so clones, approximately 37% occurring once. The starting material was alloreactive CD8+ T cells from a mixed lymphocyte reaction culture, obtained before intestinal transplant. Subset denoted: CFSE-low proliferating T cells sorted from roughly six-day pre-transplant mixed lymphocyte reaction (GvH or HvG direction). The receptors were sampled from a human patient who received an intestinal transplant.

A single count supports this clone. The CDR3 is CASSKEDRGLSSREQYF. The CDR3, as DNA: TGTGCCAGCAGCAAAGAGGACAGGGGACTCTCATCCCGCGAGCAGTACTTC. This chain uses TRBV21-1 with TRBJ2-7; the table calls TRBD1, which could not be checked here. TRBV21-1 is marked as a pseudogene. There are 17 residues in the CDR3.

The V gene is TRBV6-1, the J gene TRBJ2-1; no reliable D call. This CDR3 region has 14 residues. CDR1 and CDR2 (germline): MNHNS, SASEGT. V lost 1 base to trimming and J lost 8 bases, with 12 bases between them. CDR3 sequence reads: CASSEGVFADEQFF. In nucleotides, the CDR3 is TGTGCCAGCAGTGAAGGGGTATTTGCGGATGAGCAGTTCTTC.

The J gene is TRBJ2-7, the V gene TRBV27; TRBD2 agrees at 11 bases. The CDR3 length is 15 residues. Trimming cost V 1 base and J 3 bases; bases outside gene matches: 2. From germline, CDR1 is MNHEY and CDR2 SMNVEV (reference sequence). For the CDR3, the DNA is TGTGCCAGCAGTTTATGGGGACTAGCGGACTACGAGCAGTACTTC. It translates to CASSLWGLADYEQYF.

This clone showed up just a few times. The gene calls are TRBV19 and TRBJ2-3; 12 bases fit TRBD1. The CDR3 length is 19 residues. Germline CDR1 reads LNHDA; CDR2 reads SQIVND (reference sequence). Losses at the gene ends were 5 bases for V and 3 bases for J; bases not matched to a gene: 15. Here the CDR3 DNA reads TGTGCCAGTAGTTCCATAATTACCGGGACAGGGGGCCGAACAGATACGCAGTATTTT. Translating gives CASSSIITGTGGRTDTQYF.

The rearrangement links TRBV19 to TRBJ1-5, with D possibly matching TRBD1 (6 bases). In germline, CDR1 is LNHDA, CDR2 SQIVND (reference sequence). The CDR3 covers 14 residues. Trimming removed 3 bases from V and 3 bases from J, with 9 bases in between. The CDR3 DNA is TGTGCCAGTAGTATCCGGGACACCAATCAGCCCCAGCATTTT. Residues: CASSIRDTNQPQHF.

The chain carries TRBV5-4 and TRBJ2-3; 7 bases line up with TRBD2. Trimming removed 4 bases from V and 2 bases from J; junction bases left unmatched: 19. This CDR3 has 19 residues. Per germline, CDR1 SGHNT and CDR2 YYREEE (reference sequence). Here the CDR3 reads CASSRVLRGDSSSTDTQYF. The CDR3 coding sequence is TGTGCCAGCAGCCGGGTCCTTCGGGGGGATTCGTCGTCCACAGATACGCAGTATTTT.

There are a few counts of this clone. This chain joins TRBV7-5 and TRBJ2-7. TRBV7-5 is termed a pseudogene. CDR3 length: 10 residues. CDR3 residues: CVRSLNEQYF. The CDR3 nucleotides read TGTGTCAGAAGCTTAAACGAGCAGTACTTC.

This clone has only a few counts. The rearrangement uses TRBV6-1 and TRBJ2-7; TRBD2 agrees at 9 bases. The V gene's germline CDR1 is MNHNS and CDR2 SASEGT. V was clipped by 5 bases and J by 2 bases; unmatched bases: 4. CDR3 length: 14 residues. CDR3 nucleotides: TGTGCCAGCAGTATTAGCGGGAGCCCCTACGAGCAGTACTTC. Amino acid sequence: CASSISGSPYEQYF.

The chain has TRBV28 and TRBJ1-2, with D possibly matching TRBD1 (6 bases). This CDR3 is built from 14 residues. V lost 7 bases and J lost 6, with 18 bases in between. Germline V lookup: CDR1 MDHEN, CDR2 SYDVKM. DNA of the CDR3: TGTGCCAGCAACGAGGACAGTTCAGGGGATGGCTACACCTTC. Amino acids: CASNEDSSGDGYTF.

This clone turned up a few times. The genes are TRBV2 and TRBJ1-1, with D hard to call. CDR1 is SNHLY, CDR2 FYNNEI, per germline. Trimming removed 4 bases at V and 11 bases at J, with 8 bases between. The CDR3 spans 10 residues. The chain's CDR3 is CASSGVEAFF. The CDR3 DNA reads as TGTGCCAGCAGTGGCGTGGAGGCTTTCTTT. The full variable domain, with the rest looked up from reference TRBV2 and TRBJ1-1, is EPEVTQTPSHQVTQMGQEVILRCVPISNHLYFYWYRQILGQKVEFLVSFYNNEISEKSEIFDDQFSVERPDGSNFTLKIRSTKLEDSAMYFCASSGVEAFFGQGTRLTVV.

This clone was seen a handful of times. This could be a read error, since a much larger clone is one nucleotide away. This chain joins TRBV19 and TRBJ1-2, with D perhaps TRBD1 (5 bases). Germline loops: CDR1 LNHDA, CDR2 SQIVND (reference sequence). There are 14 residues in the CDR3. V was trimmed by 3 bases and J by 8 bases, leaving 16 bases between them. The CDR3 bases are TGTGCCAGTAGTATGTGGGGGTCAAGAAAGGGCTACACCTTC. As protein: CASSMWGSRKGYTF.

This clone turned up a few times. The chain has TRBV5-1 and TRBJ2-1, with TRBD2 matching 8 bases. V was pared by 0 bases and J by 9 bases, with 8 bases of the junction left unmatched. The CDR3 loop spans 15 amino acids. Germline CDR1 and CDR2: SGHRS and YFSETQ. The CDR3 region has the DNA TGCGCCAGCAGCTTGGAGGGGGGACTAGTGGGTGAGCAGTTCTTC. Translating it yields CASSLEGGLVGEQFF.

The rearrangement joins TRBV27 to TRBJ2-7, with 10 positions matching TRBD1. CDR3 length: 14 residues. J was trimmed by 6 bases and V by 4 bases; bases with no gene match: 6. The V gene's germline CDR1 is MNHEY and CDR2 SMNVEV (reference sequence). The DNA for the CDR3 is TGTGCCAGCAGTTGGGACAGGGGTTCGTCCGAGCAGTACTTC. It encodes CASSWDRGSSEQYF.

This clone turned up a few times. This chain uses TRBV27 with TRBJ1-1; the match to TRBD1 covers 7 bases. Trimming took 2 bases from V and 0 from J; bases not matched to a gene: 0. This CDR3 is 14 amino acids long. Germline values: CDR1 MNHEY, CDR2 SMNVEV (reference sequence). The CDR3 here is CASSLGTVNTEAFF. CDR3 in DNA: TGTGCCAGCAGTTTAGGGACAGTGAACACTGAAGCTTTCTTT.

The chain is built from TRBV4-1 and TRBJ2-3, with 15 bases identical to TRBD2. The junction had 7 bases not matched to a gene; V was cut back by 0 bases and J by 6 bases. This CDR3 comprises 18 residues. CDR1 MGHRA and CDR2 YSYEKL come from the germline V gene. As DNA, the CDR3 is TGCGCCAGCAGCCAAGATGGACTAGCGGGAGGGCCTGGTGATACGCAGTATTTT. As protein: CASSQDGLAGGPGDTQYF.

The chain has TRBV7-7 and TRBJ2-7, with D uncertain. The CDR3 runs to 14 residues. Trimming pared 3 bases from V and 2 bases from J, leaving 11 bases between. Germline V gene data show CDR1 as SSHAT and CDR2 as FNYEAQ (reference sequence). This CDR3 is CASSLARTTYEQYF. Here the CDR3 DNA reads TGTGCCAGCAGCTTGGCCAGAACAACCTACGAGCAGTACTTC.

This clone was counted only a few times. This chain links TRBV21-1 with TRBJ2-1. TRBV21-1 is described as a pseudogene. The CDR3 length is 15 residues. The CDR3 loop reads CASKFPGLENNEQFF. CDR3 DNA sequence: TGTGCCAGCAAGTTCCCCGGATTAGAAAACAATGAGCAGTTCTTC.